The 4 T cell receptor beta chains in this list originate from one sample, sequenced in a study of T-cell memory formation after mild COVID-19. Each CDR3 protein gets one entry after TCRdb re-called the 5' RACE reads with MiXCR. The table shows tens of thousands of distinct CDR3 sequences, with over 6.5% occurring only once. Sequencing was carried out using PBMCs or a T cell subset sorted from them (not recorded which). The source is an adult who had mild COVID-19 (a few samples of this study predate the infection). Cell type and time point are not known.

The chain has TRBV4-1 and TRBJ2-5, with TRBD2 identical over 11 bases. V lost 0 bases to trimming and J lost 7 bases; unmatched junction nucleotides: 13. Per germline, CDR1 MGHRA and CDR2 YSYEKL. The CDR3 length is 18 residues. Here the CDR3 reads CASSQDGLAGGRGVTQYF. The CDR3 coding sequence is TGCGCCAGCAGCCAAGATGGGCTAGCGGGGGGCCGTGGGGTGACCCAGTACTTC.

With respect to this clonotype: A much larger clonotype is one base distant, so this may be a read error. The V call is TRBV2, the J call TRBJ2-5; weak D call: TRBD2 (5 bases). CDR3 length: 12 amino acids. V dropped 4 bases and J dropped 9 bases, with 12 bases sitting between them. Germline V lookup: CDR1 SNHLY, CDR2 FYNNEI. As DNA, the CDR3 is TGTGCCAGCAGTGTTGACTTGGAGGCCCAGTACTTC. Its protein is CASSVDLEAQYF. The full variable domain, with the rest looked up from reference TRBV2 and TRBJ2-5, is EPEVTQTPSHQVTQMGQEVILRCVPISNHLYFYWYRQILGQKVEFLVSFYNNEISEKSEIFDDQFSVERPDGSNFTLKIRSTKLEDSAMYFCASSVDLEAQYFGPGTRLLVL.

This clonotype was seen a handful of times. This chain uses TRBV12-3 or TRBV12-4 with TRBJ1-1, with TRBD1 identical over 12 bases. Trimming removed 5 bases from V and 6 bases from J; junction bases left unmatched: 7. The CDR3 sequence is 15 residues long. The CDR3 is CASSRDRGRAAEAFF. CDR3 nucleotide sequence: TGTGCCAGCAGTAGGGACAGGGGGCGCGCCGCTGAAGCTTTCTTT.

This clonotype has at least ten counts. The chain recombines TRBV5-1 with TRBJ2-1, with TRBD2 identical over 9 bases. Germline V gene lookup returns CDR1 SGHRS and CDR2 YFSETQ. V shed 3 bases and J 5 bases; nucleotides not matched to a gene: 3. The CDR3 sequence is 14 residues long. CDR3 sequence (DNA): TGCGCCAGCAGCTCCCTAGCGGGGAACAATGAGCAGTTCTTC. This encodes CASSSLAGNNEQFF.